This is a list of T cell receptor beta chains from one sample in a study of T cell clones after liver transplantation. Produced via immunoSEQ multiplex PCR; TCRdb's table is partial and in-frame only. Of around 100,000 clones listed, about 81% are singletons. Sequences were derived from CD4+ T cells from blood, sampled 47 months after liver transplant. The receptor set was obtained from a human patient who received a liver transplant. Some T cells may be graft donor cells. Both conserved end residues are part of each CDR3.

v_gene	len	j_gene	CDR3aa
TRBV2	13	TRBJ2-7	CASSENWGSEQYF
TRBV5-1	16	TRBJ2-5	CASSPVPAGGQETQYF
TRBV28	14	TRBJ1-2	CASSLGVSFYGYTF
TRBV7-3	15	TRBJ2-3	CASSRRVSGQDTQYF
TRBV5-1	14	TRBJ2-3	CASSLGQTTDTQYF
TRBV19	13	TRBJ1-4	CASSIQGKEKLFF
TRBV6-5	15	TRBJ1-1	CASTETGPLRAEAFF
TRBV5-1	15	TRBJ2-1	CASSLAGGTYNEQFF
TRBV19	15	TRBJ1-6	CASSRTDLLGSPLHF
TRBV7-3	15	TRBJ2-2	CASSPQADSAGELFF
TRBV5-5	16	TRBJ1-5	CASSLSTGYSGEPQHF
TRBV7-8	15	TRBJ2-7	CASSSLQGSPYEQYF
TRBV19	13	TRBJ1-2	CASLGQGNYGYTF
TRBV18	17	TRBJ2-1	CASSRGTGVTIGNEQFF
TRBV28	12	TRBJ2-2	CASSLLLGELFF
TRBV7-8	15	TRBJ1-4	CASTKSGAANEKLFF
TRBV6-6	15	TRBJ2-7	CASTPGQGGTYEQYF
TRBV7-2	13	TRBJ1-5	CASRDLPVGAQHF
TRBV4-2	16	TRBJ1-2	CASSQALDRVVYGYTF
TRBV6-5	16	TRBJ1-6	CASSYGDRLYNSPLHF
TRBV4-2	14	TRBJ1-5	CASSQEGGSRPQHF
TRBV7-6	14	TRBJ2-2	CASRTTANTGELFF
TRBV11-2	15	TRBJ2-3	CASSFGTGSTDTQYF
TRBV6-5	12	TRBJ1-1	CASRYRATEAFF
TRBV19	18	TRBJ1-6	CASSIVPGQGRRGSPLHF
TRBV2	13	TRBJ1-1	CASSERRSSEAFF
TRBV6-4	16	TRBJ2-2	CASSDSGGRSTGELFF
TRBV6-1	14	TRBJ2-7	CASSLGQRFYEQYF
TRBV5-6	15	TRBJ1-1	CASIQEGFGNTEAFF
TRBV5-1	13	TRBJ1-4	CASSPTGNEKLFF
TRBV7-8	14	TRBJ1-5	CASSPRGGSQPQHF
TRBV7-3	15	TRBJ2-3	CASSSRPGFTDTQYF
TRBV5-6	14	TRBJ1-3	CASSLGGFGNTIYF
TRBV7-2	15	TRBJ1-4	CASSLGPDGSEKLFF
TRBV15	14	TRBJ1-5	CATSTPAGHQPQHF
TRBV2	16	TRBJ2-1	CASSERGRGLDGEQFF
TRBV6-1	15	TRBJ2-3	CASSEGGSSTDTQYF
TRBV27	13	TRBJ1-2	CASSLRQNYGYTF
TRBV21-1	15	TRBJ2-1	CASSRVGKGSNEQFF
TRBV29-1	14	TRBJ2-1	CSVYSGLSYNEQFF
TRBV4-3	15	TRBJ2-7	CASSQDGTSGYEQYF
TRBV6-5	15	TRBJ1-2	CASSQGGQGKYGYTF
TRBV6-6	14	TRBJ1-4	CASSGRALGEKLFF
TRBV5-8	14	TRBJ2-7	CASSLIGGDYEQYF
TRBV18	15	TRBJ2-3	CASSRLGLSTDTQYF
TRBV2	11	TRBJ1-1	CASSEGGGAFF
TRBV19	13	TRBJ2-7	CASSTPGIYEQYF
TRBV18	13	TRBJ1-1	CASSPQMDTEAFF
TRBV2	13	TRBJ2-1	CASSSESYNEQFF
TRBV7-3	17	TRBJ2-5	CASSSFLRDPGQETQYF
TRBV18	16	TRBJ1-5	CASSPAGQGKNQPQHF
TRBV6-1	14	TRBJ1-2	CASSGSGANYGYTF
TRBV29-1	12	TRBJ1-1	CSGSAMGTEAFF
TRBV7-2	15	TRBJ1-2	CASSLLTGLGYGYTF
TRBV5-6	16	TRBJ2-2	CASSSNPGLGPTELFF
TRBV5-4	16	TRBJ1-2	CASSLRGGTLKDGYTF
TRBV27	15	TRBJ2-1	CASSFGQGSYNEQFF